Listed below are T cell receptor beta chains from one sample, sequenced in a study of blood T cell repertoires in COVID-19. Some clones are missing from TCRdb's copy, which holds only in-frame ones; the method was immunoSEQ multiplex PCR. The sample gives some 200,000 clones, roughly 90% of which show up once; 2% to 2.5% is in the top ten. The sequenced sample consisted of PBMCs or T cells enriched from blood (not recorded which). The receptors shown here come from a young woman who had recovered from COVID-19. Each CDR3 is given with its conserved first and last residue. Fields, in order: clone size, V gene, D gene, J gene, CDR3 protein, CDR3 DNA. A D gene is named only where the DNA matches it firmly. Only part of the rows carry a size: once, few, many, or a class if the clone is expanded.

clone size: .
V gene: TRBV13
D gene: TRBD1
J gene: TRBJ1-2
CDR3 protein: CASSLPGQIGYTF
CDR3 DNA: TGTGCCAGCAGCTTACCGGGACAGATTGGCTACACCTTC

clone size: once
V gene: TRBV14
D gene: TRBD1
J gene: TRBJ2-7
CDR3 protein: CASSHNSPTGLVSYEQYF
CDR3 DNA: TGTGCCAGCAGCCATAATTCCCCGACAGGGCTGGTTTCCTACGAGCAGTACTTC

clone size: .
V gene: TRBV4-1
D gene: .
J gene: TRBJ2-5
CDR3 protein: CASGRAPVETQYF
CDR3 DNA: TGCGCCAGCGGCAGGGCCCCGGTCGAGACCCAGTACTTC

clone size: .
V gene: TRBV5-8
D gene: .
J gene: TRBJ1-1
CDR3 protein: CASSLADRRF
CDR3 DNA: TGTGCCAGCAGCTTGGCAGACAGACGCTTT

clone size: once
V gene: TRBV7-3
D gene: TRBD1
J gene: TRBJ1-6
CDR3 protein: CASSLSRGNNSPLHF
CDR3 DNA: TGTGCCAGCAGCTTATCCAGGGGGAATAATTCACCCCTCCACTTT

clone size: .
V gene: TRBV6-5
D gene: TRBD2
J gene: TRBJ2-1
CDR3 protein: CASTEGGRAYNEQFF
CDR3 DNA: TGTGCCAGCACCGAGGGCGGGAGGGCCTACAATGAGCAGTTCTTC

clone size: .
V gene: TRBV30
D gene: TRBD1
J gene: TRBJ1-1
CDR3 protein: CAWRGVDRGLGAFF
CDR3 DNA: TGTGCCTGGAGGGGAGTAGACAGGGGTTTGGGAGCTTTCTTT

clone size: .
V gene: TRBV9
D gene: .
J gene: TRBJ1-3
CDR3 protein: CASSTNRDDSGNTIYF
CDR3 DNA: TGTGCCAGCAGCACAAACAGGGACGACTCTGGAAACACCATATATTTT

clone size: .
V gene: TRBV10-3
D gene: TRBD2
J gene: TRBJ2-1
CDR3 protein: CAIGTSGYNEQFF
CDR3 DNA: TGTGCCATCGGGACTAGCGGATACAATGAGCAGTTCTTC

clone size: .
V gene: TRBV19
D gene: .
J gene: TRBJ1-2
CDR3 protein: CASSSSGNYGYTF
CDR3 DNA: TGTGCCAGTAGTAGTTCAGGGAACTATGGCTACACCTTC

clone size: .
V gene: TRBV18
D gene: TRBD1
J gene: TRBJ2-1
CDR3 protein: CASSKGQGAYNEQFF
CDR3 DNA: TGTGCCAGCTCAAAAGGACAGGGGGCCTACAATGAGCAGTTCTTC